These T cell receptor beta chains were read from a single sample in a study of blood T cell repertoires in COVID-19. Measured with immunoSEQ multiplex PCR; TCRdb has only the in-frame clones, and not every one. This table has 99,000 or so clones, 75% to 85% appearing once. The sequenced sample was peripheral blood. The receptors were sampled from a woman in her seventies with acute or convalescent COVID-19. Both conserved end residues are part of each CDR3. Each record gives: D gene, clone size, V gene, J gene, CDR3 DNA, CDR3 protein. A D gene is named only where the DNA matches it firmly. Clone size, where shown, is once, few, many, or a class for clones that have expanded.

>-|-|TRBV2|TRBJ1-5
TGTGCCAGCAGTGTCGGGGGACGGGGTCAGCCCCAGCATTTT
CASSVGGRGQPQHF
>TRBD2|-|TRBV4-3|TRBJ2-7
TGCGCCAGCAGCCAAGTGCAGAGCGGGATATACGAGCAGTACTTC
CASSQVQSGIYEQYF
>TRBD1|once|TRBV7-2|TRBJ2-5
TGTGCCAGCAGCCCAGGGGACAGGTTCTATGAGACCCAGTACTTC
CASSPGDRFYETQYF
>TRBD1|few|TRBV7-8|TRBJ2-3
TGTGCCAGCAGCTTAGCCCTACAGGGGGGCACAGATACGCAGTATTTT
CASSLALQGGTDTQYF
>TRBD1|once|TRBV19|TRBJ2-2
TGTGCCAGCACAACCAGGGGGCGCTACACCGGGGAGCTGTTTTTT
CASTTRGRYTGELFF
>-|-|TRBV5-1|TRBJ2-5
TGCGCCAGCAGGCCTAACGTGCCGGGGACCCAGTACTTC
CASRPNVPGTQYF
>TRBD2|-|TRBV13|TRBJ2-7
TGTGCCAGCAGCTATGGGACTAGCGGTTACTACGAGCAGTACTTC
CASSYGTSGYYEQYF
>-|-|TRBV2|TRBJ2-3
TGTGCCAGCAGACAAGGGGGCACAGATACGCAGTATTTT
CASRQGGTDTQYF
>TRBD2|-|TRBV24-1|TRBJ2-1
TGTGCCACCAGTGATCTAGCGGGAGGGCCTGAGCAGTTCTTC
CATSDLAGGPEQFF
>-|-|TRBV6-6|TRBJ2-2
TGTGCCAGCAGCCCCCTCCCGCCGGACACCGGGGAGCTGTTTTTT
CASSPLPPDTGELFF
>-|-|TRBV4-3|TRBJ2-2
TGCGCCAGCAGCCAAGACGGTACGAACACCGGGGAGCTGTTTTTT
CASSQDGTNTGELFF
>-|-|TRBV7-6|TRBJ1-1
TGTGCCAGCAGCTTATTTTCGTCCACTGAAGCTTTCTTT
CASSLFSSTEAFF
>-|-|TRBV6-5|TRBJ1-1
TGTGCCAGCAGTCGAGGGGGGGAAAGGACTGAAGCTTTCTTT
CASSRGGERTEAFF
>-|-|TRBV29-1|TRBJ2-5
TGCAGCGTTGAGGGAGCGGAAGAGACCCAGTACTTC
CSVEGAEETQYF
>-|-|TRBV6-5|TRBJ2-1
TGTGCCAGCAGACCTGGGACTGGGGCTGAGCAGTTCTTC
CASRPGTGAEQFF
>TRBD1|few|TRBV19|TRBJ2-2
TGTGCCAGTAATGTACAGGGGCAAAGGAGCACCGGGGAGCTGTTTTTT
CASNVQGQRSTGELFF
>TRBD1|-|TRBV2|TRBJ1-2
TGTGCCAGCAACACCGACAGGGATGGCTACACCTTC
CASNTDRDGYTF
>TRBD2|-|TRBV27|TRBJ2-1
TGTGCCAGCATCCCCCTCGGTAAGCGGGAGGTTACCTACAATGAGCAGTTCTTC
CASIPLGKREVTYNEQFF
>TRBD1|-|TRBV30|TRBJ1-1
TGTGCCTGGAGTAGGACAGGGAAAACTTTCTTT
CAWSRTGKTFF
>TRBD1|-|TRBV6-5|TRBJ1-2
TGTGCCAGTAGAACCACGGACAGGGTTGAGGGTGGCTACACCTTC
CASRTTDRVEGGYTF
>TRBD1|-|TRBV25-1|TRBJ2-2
TGTGCCAGCAGTCCAGCCCAGGGGGCGCGAAGCACCGGGGAGCTGTTTTTT
CASSPAQGARSTGELFF
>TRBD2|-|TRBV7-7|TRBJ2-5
TGTGCTAGCAGCGAGGGACTAGCGGGGGGACAAGAGACCCAGTACTTC
CASSEGLAGGQETQYF
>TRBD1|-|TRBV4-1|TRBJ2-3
TGCGCCAGCAGCCAAGGGGACAGGGAGTCAGATACGCAGTATTTT
CASSQGDRESDTQYF
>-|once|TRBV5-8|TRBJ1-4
TGTGCCAGCAGCTTGGTAGGGGGAGCAACTAATGAAAAACTGTTTTTT
CASSLVGGATNEKLFF
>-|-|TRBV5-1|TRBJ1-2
TGCGCCAGCAGCCCAGGGACTCAGAACTATGGCTACACCTTC
CASSPGTQNYGYTF
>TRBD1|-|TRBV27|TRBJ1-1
TGTGCCAGCAGTTTATACGGGACAGGAATGAACACTGAAGCTTTCTTT
CASSLYGTGMNTEAFF
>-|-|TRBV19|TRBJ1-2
TGTGCCAGTAGTTTCGAATACGGGCAGGGGAGCGGCTACACCTTC
CASSFEYGQGSGYTF
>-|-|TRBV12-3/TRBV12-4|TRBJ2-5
TGTGCCAGCAGTTTCCTTCAAGAGACCCAGTACTTC
CASSFLQETQYF
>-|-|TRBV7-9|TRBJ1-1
TGTGCCAGCAGCTCGGCTTCCGGGGGGCATCTCGATGAAGCTTTCTTT
CASSSASGGHLDEAFF
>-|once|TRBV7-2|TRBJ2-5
TGTGCCAGCAGCCCCCAAGGGGGTTCCCATGAGACCCAGTACTTC
CASSPQGGSHETQYF
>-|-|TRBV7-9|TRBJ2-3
TGTGCCAGCAGCTTACTGGTCGGGGGTGCCGAAGATACGCAGTATTTT
CASSLLVGGAEDTQYF
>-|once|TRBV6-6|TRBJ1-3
TGTGCCAGCACCCAGACAGCAGGAAACACCATATATTTT
CASTQTAGNTIYF
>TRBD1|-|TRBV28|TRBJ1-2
TGTGCCAGCAGTTTTGGGACAGGTACTAACTATGGCTACACCTTC
CASSFGTGTNYGYTF
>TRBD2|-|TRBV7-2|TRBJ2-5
TGTGCCAGCAGCTTGGCCAGCGGGGGGACGCAAGAGACCCAGTACTTC
CASSLASGGTQETQYF
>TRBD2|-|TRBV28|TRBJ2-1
TGTGCCAGCACTAAAAGGGGACTAGCGGACGACAATGAGCAGTTCTTC
CASTKRGLADDNEQFF
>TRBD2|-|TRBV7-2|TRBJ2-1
TGTGCCAGCAGCGTAAATGGCGGGGGGGCCGTGGAGCAGTTCTTC
CASSVNGGGAVEQFF
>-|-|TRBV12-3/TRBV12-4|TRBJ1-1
TGTGCCAGCAGTGGGCGGGCCCGCACTGAAGCTTTCTTT
CASSGRARTEAFF
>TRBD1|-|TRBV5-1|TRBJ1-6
TGCGCCAGCAGCTTGGCCGGACAGGATAATTCACCCCTCCACTTT
CASSLAGQDNSPLHF
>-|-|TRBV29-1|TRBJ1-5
TGCAGCGTCGGGGGGGGGAATCAGCCCCAGCATTTT
CSVGGGNQPQHF
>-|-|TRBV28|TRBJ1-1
TGTGCCAGCAGTAAGAGCGGCCGCAACACTGAAGCTTTCTTT
CASSKSGRNTEAFF
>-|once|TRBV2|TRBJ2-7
TGTGCCAGCAGTGTAGGAGTACCCTACGAGCAGTACTTC
CASSVGVPYEQYF
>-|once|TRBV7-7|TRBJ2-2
TGTGCCAGCAGCCCGGAGTTAGGGGTCACCGGGGAGCTGTTTTTT
CASSPELGVTGELFF
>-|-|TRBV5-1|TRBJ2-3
TGCGCCAGCAGCTTCGACAGCCGCACAGATACGCAGTATTTT
CASSFDSRTDTQYF
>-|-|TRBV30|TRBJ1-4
TGTGCCTGGAGGGGAAACGACAGGCTGGGACTGTTTTTT
CAWRGNDRLGLFF
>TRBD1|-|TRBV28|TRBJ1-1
TGTGCCAGCAGTTTTCGGGACAGGGGAAAGGCTTTCTTT
CASSFRDRGKAFF
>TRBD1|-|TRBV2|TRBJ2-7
TGTGCCAGCAGTGTGGGACAGGGGATCGAGCAGTACTTC
CASSVGQGIEQYF
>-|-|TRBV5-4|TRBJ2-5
TGTGCCAGCAGCTTTTCTCAGGTCCAAGAGACCCAGTACTTC
CASSFSQVQETQYF
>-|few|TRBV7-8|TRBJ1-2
TGTGCCAGCAGCTTAGCCTTTACCGCCCGGCGGGACTATGGCTACACCTTC
CASSLAFTARRDYGYTF
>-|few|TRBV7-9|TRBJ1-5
TGTGCCAGCAGCTTAGACAGGAATCAGCCCCAGCATTTT
CASSLDRNQPQHF